One sample yielded the 13 T cell receptor beta chains listed below, sequenced in a study of shared clonotypes between healthy human individuals. TCRdb keeps only in-frame clones here, not all; method: immunoSEQ multiplex PCR. The profile shows fewer than 400,000 clones, around 72% of them singletons. The sequencing input was memory CD4+ T cells sorted from blood. Subset meaning: CD45RA-negative fraction. The receptor source for this set is a man between 25 and 39 years old in good health.

V usage is TRBV5-1 and J usage is TRBJ2-1; TRBD2 matches 8 bases. V was clipped by 1 base and J by 6 bases; unmatched bases: 6. From germline, CDR1 is SGHRS and CDR2 YFSETQ. This CDR3 region has 15 residues. CDR3 bases: TGCGCCAGCAGCTTGCAGCGAGCGGGAGCCAATGAGCAGTTCTTC. It specifies CASSLQRAGANEQFF.

V usage is TRBV18 and J usage is TRBJ2-7; no definite D call. The length of the CDR3 is 13 residues. Trimming pared 4 bases from V and 0 bases from J, leaving 7 bases between. From germline, CDR1 is KGHSH and CDR2 LQKENI. CDR3 nucleotide sequence: TGTGCCAGCTCACTCGCCCCCTCCTACGAGCAGTACTTC. It is translated as CASSLAPSYEQYF.

This CDR3 is CASSYSRGAQNGELFF. The CDR3 DNA follows: TGTGCCAGCAGTTACTCTCGGGGGGCGCAAAACGGGGAGCTGTTTTTT. The V and J genes are TRBV6-5 and TRBJ2-2; D is possibly TRBD2 (7 bases). Germline-derived CDR1 and CDR2 are MNHEY and SVGAGI. The germline V and J ends were trimmed by 0 bases and 7 bases, with 15 bases remaining between them. The CDR3 sequence is 16 residues long.

This chain links TRBV7-2 with TRBJ1-5; D unresolved. This CDR3 spans 16 amino acids. Germline CDR1 reads SGHTA; CDR2 reads FQGNSA. V was trimmed by 2 bases and J by 0 bases, leaving 11 bases between them. The CDR3 loop reads CASSLRRGYSNQPQHF. The CDR3 nucleotides read TGTGCCAGCAGCTTACGTCGGGGATATAGCAATCAGCCCCAGCATTTT. The whole variable domain, filled in from reference TRBV7-2 and TRBJ1-5, reads GAGVSQSPSNKVTEKGKDVELRCDPISGHTALYWYRQSLGQGLEFLIYFQGNSAPDKSGLPSDRFSAERTGGSVSTLTIQRTQQEDSAVYLCASSLRRGYSNQPQHFGDGTRLSIL.

This sequence joins TRBV2 and TRBJ2-7; TRBD2 aligns across 13 bases. CDR1 and CDR2 (germline): SNHLY, FYNNEI. The CDR3 runs to 19 residues. Trimming at V came to 5 bases and at J to 0 bases, leaving 13 bases not matched to a gene. The CDR3 DNA follows: TGTGCCAGCAGTCATGACTCCAGCGGACTAGCGGGGGACTCCTACGAGCAGTACTTC. Translation gives CASSHDSSGLAGDSYEQYF.

The rearrangement joins TRBV12-1 to TRBJ1-1. TRBV12-1 is a known pseudogene. The CDR3 extends over 20 amino acids. CDR3 bases: TGTGCCAGCAGCTCAACAAACGGGGTCGATAAACAGCTACTGAACACTGAAGCTTTCTTT. As protein: CASSSTNGVDKQLLNTEAFF.

The gene calls are TRBV6-5 and TRBJ1-2, with D uncertain. Trimming removed 0 bases at V and 3 bases at J, with 11 bases between. Germline V gives CDR1 MNHEY, CDR2 SVGAGI. The CDR3 is 15 residues long. The CDR3 sequence is CASSYSARGDYGYTF. CDR3 DNA: TGTGCCAGCAGTTACTCAGCCCGGGGAGACTATGGCTACACCTTC.

The chain joins TRBV2 to TRBJ2-1; 7 bases are a match to TRBD2. Germline lookup yields CDR1 SNHLY and CDR2 FYNNEI. The CDR3 loop spans 14 amino acids. The V segment lost 8 bases and the J segment 2 bases; nucleotides outside the gene matches: 6. CDR3 residues: CASGSGLAYNEQFF. The CDR3 region has the DNA TGTGCCAGCGGTAGCGGGTTGGCCTACAATGAGCAGTTCTTC. Filled out from reference TRBV2 and TRBJ2-1, the complete variable domain reads EPEVTQTPSHQVTQMGQEVILRCVPISNHLYFYWYRQILGQKVEFLVSFYNNEISEKSEIFDDQFSVERPDGSNFTLKIRSTKLEDSAMYFCASGSGLAYNEQFFGPGTRLTVL.

The CDR3 loop reads CASSIRGRSSYEQYF. Here the CDR3 DNA reads TGTGCCAGTAGTATACGGGGGAGGAGTTCCTACGAGCAGTACTTC. The gene calls are TRBV19 and TRBJ2-7; maybe TRBD2 (6 bases). Per germline, CDR1 LNHDA and CDR2 SQIVND (reference sequence). CDR3 length equals 15 residues. Trimming pared 2 bases from V and 1 base from J, leaving 12 bases between.

The chain has TRBV7-9 and TRBJ2-1, with 13 bases matching TRBD2. Germline V gives CDR1 SEHNR, CDR2 FQNEAQ (reference sequence). This CDR3 spans 15 amino acids. V was pared by 5 bases and J by 9 bases, with 7 bases of the junction left unmatched. CDR3 protein: CASSLSLAGGFEQFF. The DNA for the CDR3 is TGTGCCAGCAGCCTCTCACTAGCGGGAGGGTTTGAGCAGTTCTTC. Full variable domain (outside the CDR3, taken from reference TRBV7-9 and TRBJ2-1): DTGVSQNPRHKITKRGQNVTFRCDPISEHNRLYWYRQTLGQGPEFLTYFQNEAQLEKSRLLSDRFSAERPKGSFSTLEIQRTEQGDSAMYLCASSLSLAGGFEQFFGPGTRLTVL.

A word on this clone: Other DNA sequences of this sample code for an identical CDR3. The CDR3 protein is CASSPGTSGNTGELFF. DNA for the CDR3: TGCGCCAGCAGCCCCGGGACTAGCGGGAACACCGGGGAGCTGTTTTTT. The rearrangement joins TRBV5-1 to TRBJ2-2; 11 bases align to TRBD2. V shed 4 bases and J 1 base; nucleotides not matched to a gene: 3. Germline-derived CDR1 and CDR2 are SGHRS and YFSETQ. This CDR3 region has 16 residues.

The chain has TRBV5-4 and TRBJ2-2; 8 positions agree with TRBD2. Germline V gives CDR1 SGHNT, CDR2 YYREEE (reference sequence). V gave up 3 bases and J gave up 3 bases; unmatched junction bases: 4. The CDR3 has 15 residues. CDR3 sequence (DNA): TGTGCCAGCAGCTCGGGGACTAGGCACACCGGGGAGCTGTTTTTT. Protein sequence: CASSSGTRHTGELFF. The full variable domain, rest sourced from reference TRBV5-4 and TRBJ2-2, is ETGVTQSPTHLIKTRGQQVTLRCSSQSGHNTVSWYQQALGQGPQFIFQYYREEENGRGNFPPRFSGLQFPNYSSELNVNALELDDSALYLCASSSGTRHTGELFFGEGSRLTVL.

The chain carries TRBV30 and TRBJ1-1; D unclear. CDR1 and CDR2 (germline): GTSNPN, SVGIG (reference sequence). This CDR3 spans 12 amino acids. The germline V and J ends were trimmed by 7 bases and 5 bases, with 14 bases remaining between them. In DNA form, the CDR3 reads TGTGCCTTTAACGGAGGGATAACTGAAGCTTTCTTT. Translating gives CAFNGGITEAFF.